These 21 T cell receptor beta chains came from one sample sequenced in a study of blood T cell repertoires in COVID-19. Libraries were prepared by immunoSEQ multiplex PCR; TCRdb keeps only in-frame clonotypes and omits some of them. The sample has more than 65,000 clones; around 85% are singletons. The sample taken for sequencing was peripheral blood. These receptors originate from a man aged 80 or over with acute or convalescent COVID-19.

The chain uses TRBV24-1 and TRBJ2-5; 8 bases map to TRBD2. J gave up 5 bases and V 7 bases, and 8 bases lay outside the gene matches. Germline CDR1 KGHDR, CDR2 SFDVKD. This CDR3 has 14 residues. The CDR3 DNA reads TGTGCCACCAGATTCGGGGGGGTCAGCGAGACCCAGTACTTC. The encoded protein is CATRFGGVSETQYF.

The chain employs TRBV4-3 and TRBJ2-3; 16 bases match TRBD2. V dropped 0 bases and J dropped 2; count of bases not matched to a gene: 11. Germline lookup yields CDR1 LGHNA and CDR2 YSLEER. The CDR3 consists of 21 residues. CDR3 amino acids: CASSQDRGLGLAGGPTDTQYF. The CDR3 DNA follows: TGCGCCAGCAGCCAAGATCGGGGATTGGGACTAGCGGGAGGGCCCACAGATACGCAGTATTTT.

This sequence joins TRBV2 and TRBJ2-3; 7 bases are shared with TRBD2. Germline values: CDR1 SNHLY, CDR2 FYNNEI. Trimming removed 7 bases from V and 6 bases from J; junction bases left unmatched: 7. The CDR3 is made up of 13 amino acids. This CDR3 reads CASIAEAGDTQYF. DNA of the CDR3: TGTGCCAGCATAGCCGAAGCGGGGGATACGCAGTATTTT.

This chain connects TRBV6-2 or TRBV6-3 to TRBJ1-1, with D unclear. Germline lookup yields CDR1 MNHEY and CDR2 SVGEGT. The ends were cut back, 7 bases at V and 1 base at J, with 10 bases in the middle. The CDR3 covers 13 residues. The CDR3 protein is CASTYEGNTEAFF. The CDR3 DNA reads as TGTGCCAGCACTTATGAGGGGAACACTGAAGCTTTCTTT.

Written as DNA, the CDR3 is TGTGCCAGCAGCCGTGGGACAGGGTTGTTGAACACTGAAGCTTTCTTT. Translated, it gives CASSRGTGLLNTEAFF. V usage is TRBV5-4 and J usage is TRBJ1-1; 9 positions agree with TRBD1. Germline assignment: CDR1 SGHNT and CDR2 YYREEE (reference sequence). With V trimmed by 4 bases and J by 0 bases, 7 bases remained unmatched. This CDR3 has 16 amino acids.

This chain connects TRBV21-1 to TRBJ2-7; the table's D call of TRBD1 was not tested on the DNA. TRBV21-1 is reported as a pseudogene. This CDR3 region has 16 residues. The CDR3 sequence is CASSKVGQGVSYEQYF. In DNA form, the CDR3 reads TGTGCCAGCAGCAAGGTCGGGCAGGGGGTCTCCTACGAGCAGTACTTC.

CDR3: CASSIRDRLYYGYTF. The CDR3 DNA reads TGTGCCAGCAGCATACGGGACAGGCTGTACTATGGCTACACCTTC. The V gene is TRBV5-6, the J gene TRBJ1-2, with 8 bases matching TRBD1. V was clipped by 4 bases and J by 3 bases; unmatched bases: 8. The CDR3 consists of 15 residues. Germline V gene sequence: CDR1 SGHDT, CDR2 YYEEEE.

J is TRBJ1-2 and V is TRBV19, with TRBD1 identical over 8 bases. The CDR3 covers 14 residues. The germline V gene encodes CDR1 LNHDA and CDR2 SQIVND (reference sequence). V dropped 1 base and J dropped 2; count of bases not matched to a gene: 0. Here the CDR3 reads CASSIGTGNYGYTF. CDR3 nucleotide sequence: TGTGCCAGTAGTATAGGGACAGGGAACTATGGCTACACCTTC. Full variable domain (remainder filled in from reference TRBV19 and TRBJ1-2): DGGITQSPKYLFRKEGQNVTLSCEQNLNHDAMYWYRQDPGQGLRLIYYSQIVNDFQKGDIAEGYSVSREKKESFPLTVTSAQKNPTAFYLCASSIGTGNYGYTFGSGTRLTVV.

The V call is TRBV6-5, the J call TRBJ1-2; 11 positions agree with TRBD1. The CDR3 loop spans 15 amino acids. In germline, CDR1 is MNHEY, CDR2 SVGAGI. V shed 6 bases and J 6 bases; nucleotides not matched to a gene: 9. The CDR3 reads CASRIKGQGGDGYTF. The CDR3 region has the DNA TGTGCCAGCAGGATAAAGGGACAGGGGGGGGATGGCTACACCTTC.

Here the CDR3 reads CASSQTIQETQYF. The CDR3 bases are TGTGCCAGCAGCCAAACTATACAAGAGACCCAGTACTTC. This chain joins TRBV3-1 (or the pseudogene TRBV3-2) and TRBJ2-5; D unresolved. Trimming took off 2 bases at V and 2 bases at J, with 6 bases between the two ends. The CDR3 extends over 13 amino acids. Germline assignment: CDR1 LGHDT and CDR2 YNNKEL (reference sequence).

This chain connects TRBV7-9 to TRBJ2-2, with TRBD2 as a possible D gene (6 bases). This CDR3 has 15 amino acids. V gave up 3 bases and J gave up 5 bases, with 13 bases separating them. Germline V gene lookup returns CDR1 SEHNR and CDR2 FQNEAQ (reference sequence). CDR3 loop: CASSLAGRATGELFF. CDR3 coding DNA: TGTGCCAGCAGCTTGGCGGGGCGAGCTACCGGGGAGCTGTTTTTT.

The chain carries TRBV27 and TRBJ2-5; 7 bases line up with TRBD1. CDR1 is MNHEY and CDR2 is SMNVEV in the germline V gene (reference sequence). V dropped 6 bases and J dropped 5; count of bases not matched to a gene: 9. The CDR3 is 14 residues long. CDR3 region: CASSLTQGLETQYF. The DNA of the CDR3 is TGTGCCAGCAGCCTAACACAGGGGTTGGAGACCCAGTACTTC.

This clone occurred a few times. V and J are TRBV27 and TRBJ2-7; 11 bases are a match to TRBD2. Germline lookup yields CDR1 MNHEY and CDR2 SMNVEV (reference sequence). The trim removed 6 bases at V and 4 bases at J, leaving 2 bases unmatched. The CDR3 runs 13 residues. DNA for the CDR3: TGTGCCAGCAGGGGACTAGCGGAATACGAGCAGTACTTC. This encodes CASRGLAEYEQYF.

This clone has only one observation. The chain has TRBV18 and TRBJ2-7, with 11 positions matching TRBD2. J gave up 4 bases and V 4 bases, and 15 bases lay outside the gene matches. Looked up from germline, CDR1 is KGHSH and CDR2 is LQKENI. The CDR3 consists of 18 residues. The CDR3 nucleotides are TGTGCCAGCTCACTGGGATCGGGGCTAGCGGGAGGAATATACGAGCAGTACTTC. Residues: CASSLGSGLAGGIYEQYF.

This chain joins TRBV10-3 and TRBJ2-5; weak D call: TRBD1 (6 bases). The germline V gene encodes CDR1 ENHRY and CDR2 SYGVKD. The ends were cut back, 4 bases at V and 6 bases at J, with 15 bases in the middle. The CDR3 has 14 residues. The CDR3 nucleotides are TGTGCCATCAGTGTTGTCACAGGGCGGCAGACCCAGTACTTC. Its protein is CAISVVTGRQTQYF.

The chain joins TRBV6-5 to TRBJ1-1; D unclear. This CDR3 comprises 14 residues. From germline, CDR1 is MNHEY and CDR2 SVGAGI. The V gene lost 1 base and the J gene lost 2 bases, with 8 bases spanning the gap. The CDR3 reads CASSYYLSNTEAFF. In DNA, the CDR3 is TGTGCCAGCAGTTACTACCTTAGTAACACTGAAGCTTTCTTT.

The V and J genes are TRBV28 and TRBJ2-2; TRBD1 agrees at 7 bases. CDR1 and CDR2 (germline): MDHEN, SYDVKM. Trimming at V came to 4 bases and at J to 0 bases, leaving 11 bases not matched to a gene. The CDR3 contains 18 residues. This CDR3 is CASSYQPRQGANTGELFF. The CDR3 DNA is TGTGCCAGCAGTTACCAACCTCGACAGGGCGCGAACACCGGGGAGCTGTTTTTT.

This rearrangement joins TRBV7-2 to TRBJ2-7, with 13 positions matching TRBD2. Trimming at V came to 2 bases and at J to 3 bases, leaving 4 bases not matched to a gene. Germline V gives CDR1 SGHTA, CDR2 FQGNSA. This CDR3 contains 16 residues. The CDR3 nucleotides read TGTGCCAGCAGCTTATCTCGGACTAGCGGGGGCTACGAGCAGTACTTC. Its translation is CASSLSRTSGGYEQYF. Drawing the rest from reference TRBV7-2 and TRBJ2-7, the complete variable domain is GAGVSQSPSNKVTEKGKDVELRCDPISGHTALYWYRQSLGQGLEFLIYFQGNSAPDKSGLPSDRFSAERTGGSVSTLTIQRTQQEDSAVYLCASSLSRTSGGYEQYFGPGTRLTVT.

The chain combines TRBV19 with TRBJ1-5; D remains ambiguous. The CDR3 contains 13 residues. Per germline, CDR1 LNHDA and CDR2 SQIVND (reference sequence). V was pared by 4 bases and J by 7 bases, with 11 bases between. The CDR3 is CASSTEERQPQHF. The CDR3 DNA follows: TGTGCCAGTAGTACCGAAGAACGGCAGCCCCAGCATTTT.

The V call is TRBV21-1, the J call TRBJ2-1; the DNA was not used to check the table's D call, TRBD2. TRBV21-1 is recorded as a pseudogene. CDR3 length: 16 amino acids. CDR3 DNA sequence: TGTGCCAGCAGCAAAGGACTAGCGGGAGGGCACAATGAGCAGTTCTTC. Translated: CASSKGLAGGHNEQFF.

The CDR3 sequence: CASSERVPREKLFF. CDR3 nucleotides: TGTGCCAGCAGTGAGCGGGTCCCGAGGGAAAAACTGTTTTTT. The chain uses TRBV2 and TRBJ1-4; D not resolved. This CDR3 comprises 14 residues. Between the trimmed V and J ends, which lost 3 bases and 8 bases, there was a span of 13 bases. Germline CDR1 is SNHLY and CDR2 is FYNNEI.